This entry is about one T cell receptor (beta chain). Its antigen is not known. TCRdb's table, derived via immunoSEQ multiplex PCR, lists solely in-frame clones and lacks some. Of some 100,000 clones in the sample, about nine tenths were seen once. The sample is drawn from a study of T cell responses to AZD1222 COVID-19 vaccine. Study overall: Researchers grouped second doses given at about 4 or about 12 weeks into one pool. The study, taken as a whole, reports: Clonal diversity was possibly underestimated, and white British individuals and females predominated among donors. Unmutated variant regions are reportedly the target of nearly half of TCRs that are spike-specific. Sampling that yielded the repertoires occurred only after the peak T cell response.

The germline V gene has CDR1 MRHNA and CDR2 SNTAGT. After removal of 6 bases from V and 0 bases from J, the junction contained 5 bases not matched to a gene. This CDR3 is 15 amino acids long. The sequencing here drew on peripheral blood, taken on day 0 of AZD1222 vaccination. This receptor was identified in an adult in good health. The chain is built from TRBV6-4 and TRBJ2-3, with 8 bases matching TRBD1. The CDR3 loop is CASSPGQGSTDTQYF. Here the CDR3 DNA reads TGTGCCAGCAGCCCCGGACAGGGAAGCACAGATACGCAGTATTTT.